This TCR beta chain comes out of a study of technical replicates of blood from several donors. The ends were cut back, 2 bases at V and 3 bases at J, with 8 bases in the middle. CDR3 length: 13 residues. Germline V gene data show CDR1 as SGHRS and CDR2 as YFSETQ. TCRdb's table, derived via immunoSEQ multiplex PCR, lists solely in-frame clones and lacks some. The repertoire holds nearly 95,000 clones, 90% to 97% seen once, with 0.35% to 0.45% in the top ten. The V call is TRBV5-1, the J call TRBJ1-1; D is perhaps TRBD1 (6 bases). The clonotype comes from a human donor in good health. Sequencing was done on a sample of T cells isolated from PBMCs. CDR3 coding DNA: TGCGCCAGCAGCTTAACAGGGTACACTGAAGCTTTCTTT. The encoded protein is CASSLTGYTEAFF.